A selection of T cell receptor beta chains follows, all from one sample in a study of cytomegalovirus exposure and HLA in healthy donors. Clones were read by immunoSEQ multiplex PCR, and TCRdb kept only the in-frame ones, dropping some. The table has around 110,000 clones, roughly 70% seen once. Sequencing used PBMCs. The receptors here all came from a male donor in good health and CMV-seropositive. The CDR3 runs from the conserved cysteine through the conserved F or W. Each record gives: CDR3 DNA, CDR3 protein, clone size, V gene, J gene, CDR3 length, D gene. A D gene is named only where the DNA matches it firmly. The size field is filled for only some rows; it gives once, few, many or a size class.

DNA: TGTGCCAGCAGCCCCCAGTTCGAGCAGTACTTC; CDR3: CASSPQFEQYF; size: NA; V: TRBV7-9; J: TRBJ2-7; length: 11; D: NA
DNA: TGCGCCAGCAGCCAAGATTGGGTTAGGACTAGCGGGTCTTTCGGTGAGCAGTTCTTC; CDR3: CASSQDWVRTSGSFGEQFF; size: NA; V: TRBV4-3; J: TRBJ2-1; length: 19; D: TRBD2
DNA: TGCGCCAGCAGCCCCTCCCCGGAGGGGGCGGTAGCCTACGAGCAGTACTTC; CDR3: CASSPSPEGAVAYEQYF; size: NA; V: TRBV4-3; J: TRBJ2-7; length: 17; D: NA
DNA: TGTGCCATCAGTGAGTCGCGGGGCGATGGGATTGAGACCCAGTACTTC; CDR3: CAISESRGDGIETQYF; size: NA; V: TRBV10-3; J: TRBJ2-5; length: 16; D: NA
DNA: TGTGCCAGCAGCTTACCTGGACTGTTCTCTGGAAACACCATATATTTT; CDR3: CASSLPGLFSGNTIYF; size: NA; V: TRBV5-6; J: TRBJ1-3; length: 16; D: NA
DNA: TGCAGCGTTGAAAAGAACCGGGACAGGACTTATGGCTACCCCTTC; CDR3: CSVEKNRDRTYGYPF; size: NA; V: TRBV29-1; J: TRBJ1-2; length: 15; D: TRBD1
DNA: TGTGCCAGCAGTAACTGGGACAGGGAGAACACTGAAGCTTTCTTT; CDR3: CASSNWDRENTEAFF; size: NA; V: TRBV6-5; J: TRBJ1-1; length: 15; D: TRBD1
DNA: TGTGCCTGGCGGACAGGAGCCTACGAGCAGTACTTC; CDR3: CAWRTGAYEQYF; size: once; V: TRBV30; J: TRBJ2-7; length: 12; D: TRBD1
DNA: TGTGCCAGCAGTGTGACTAGCGTGGGGACAGATACGCAGTATTTT; CDR3: CASSVTSVGTDTQYF; size: NA; V: TRBV28; J: TRBJ2-3; length: 15; D: TRBD2
DNA: TGTGCCAGCAGCAGATTCGTATCTACTAATCAGCCCCAGCATTTT; CDR3: CASSRFVSTNQPQHF; size: NA; V: TRBV21-1; J: TRBJ1-5; length: 15; D: NA
DNA: TGTGCCAGCAGCCCGTTCAATCAGCCCCAGCATTTT; CDR3: CASSPFNQPQHF; size: NA; V: TRBV7-2; J: TRBJ1-5; length: 12; D: NA
DNA: TGTGCCAGCAGCGTAGTCTCTCTAGCGGGTAACTATGAGCAGTTCTTC; CDR3: CASSVVSLAGNYEQFF; size: NA; V: TRBV9; J: TRBJ2-1; length: 16; D: TRBD2
DNA: TGTGCCAGCAGCTCCACCCGGACAGGGAACTTATATGGCTACCCCTTC; CDR3: CASSSTRTGNLYGYPF; size: NA; V: TRBV7-9; J: TRBJ1-2; length: 16; D: TRBD1
DNA: TGTGCCAGCAGTGGGACGCCGGGACAGGGGAGGGGTGGCTACACCTTC; CDR3: CASSGTPGQGRGGYTF; size: NA; V: TRBV6-1; J: TRBJ1-2; length: 16; D: TRBD1
DNA: TGTGCCAGTACCGACAGGGGGGCATTCAATCAGCCCCAGCATTTT; CDR3: CASTDRGAFNQPQHF; size: NA; V: TRBV19; J: TRBJ1-5; length: 15; D: TRBD1
DNA: TGTGCCAGCAGCGTATCCGGGACTAGCGGGAGTAGGAATACGCAGTATTTT; CDR3: CASSVSGTSGSRNTQYF; size: NA; V: TRBV7-3; J: TRBJ2-3; length: 17; D: TRBD2
DNA: TGTGCCAGCAGCTTAGTGAACAGGCTTCCCTATGGCTACACCTTC; CDR3: CASSLVNRLPYGYTF; size: NA; V: TRBV7-9; J: TRBJ1-2; length: 15; D: NA
DNA: TGTGCCAGCACCTCGGGGAGGTCGGACTACAATGAGCAGTTCTTC; CDR3: CASTSGRSDYNEQFF; size: NA; V: TRBV2; J: TRBJ2-1; length: 15; D: NA
DNA: TGTGCCAGCAGTTTAACAGGGCGCATTCAGTACAATGAGCAGTTCTTC; CDR3: CASSLTGRIQYNEQFF; size: NA; V: TRBV27; J: TRBJ2-1; length: 16; D: NA
DNA: TGTGCCAGCTCGATCACTCAGGGGCAGAACACTGAAGCTTTCTTT; CDR3: CASSITQGQNTEAFF; size: NA; V: TRBV18; J: TRBJ1-1; length: 15; D: NA
DNA: TGCGCCAGCAGCTTGGGACATACCCAAGAGACCCAGTACTTC; CDR3: CASSLGHTQETQYF; size: NA; V: TRBV5-1; J: TRBJ2-5; length: 14; D: NA
DNA: TGCAGCGTTGAAGTGATCATGGCGGGGACAGATACGCAGTATTTT; CDR3: CSVEVIMAGTDTQYF; size: NA; V: TRBV29-1; J: TRBJ2-3; length: 15; D: NA
DNA: TGTGCCAGTAGGACCCTGGACAGGGAGGCAGATACGCAGTATTTT; CDR3: CASRTLDREADTQYF; size: NA; V: TRBV19; J: TRBJ2-3; length: 15; D: TRBD1
DNA: TGTGCCAGCAGCTTCGTCGGCGGGAACAATGAGCAGTTCTTC; CDR3: CASSFVGGNNEQFF; size: NA; V: TRBV7-3; J: TRBJ2-1; length: 14; D: NA
DNA: TGTGCCAGCAGGCCAGGGACAGGGGTTGGTGCTGGCTACACCTTC; CDR3: CASRPGTGVGAGYTF; size: NA; V: TRBV7-9; J: TRBJ1-2; length: 15; D: TRBD1
DNA: TGTGCCAGCACCGATCTCTCAGGGCCCTACGAGCAGTACTTC; CDR3: CASTDLSGPYEQYF; size: NA; V: TRBV28; J: TRBJ2-7; length: 14; D: NA
DNA: TGTGCCTGGACTGGTAGCTACGAGCAGTACTTC; CDR3: CAWTGSYEQYF; size: NA; V: TRBV30; J: TRBJ2-7; length: 11; D: NA
DNA: TGTGCTAGTGGTTTGTCCCGGGCAGGGTACACTGAAGCTTTCTTT; CDR3: CASGLSRAGYTEAFF; size: NA; V: TRBV12-5; J: TRBJ1-1; length: 15; D: NA
DNA: TGTGCCACGGTAGGACTCACTTACGAGCAGTACTTC; CDR3: CATVGLTYEQYF; size: few; V: TRBV27; J: TRBJ2-7; length: 12; D: NA